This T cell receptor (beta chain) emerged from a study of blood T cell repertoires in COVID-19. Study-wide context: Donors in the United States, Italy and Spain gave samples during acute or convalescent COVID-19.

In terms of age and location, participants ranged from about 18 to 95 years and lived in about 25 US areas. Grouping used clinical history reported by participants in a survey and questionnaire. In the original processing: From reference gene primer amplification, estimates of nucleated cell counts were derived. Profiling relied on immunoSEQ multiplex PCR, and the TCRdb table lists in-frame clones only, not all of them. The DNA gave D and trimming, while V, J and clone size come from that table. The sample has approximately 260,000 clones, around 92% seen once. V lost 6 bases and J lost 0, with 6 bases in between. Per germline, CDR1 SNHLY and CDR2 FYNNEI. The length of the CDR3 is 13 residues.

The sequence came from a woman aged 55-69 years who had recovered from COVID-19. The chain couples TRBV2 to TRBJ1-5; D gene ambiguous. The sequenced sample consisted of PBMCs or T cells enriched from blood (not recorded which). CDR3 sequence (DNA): TGTGCCAGCAGGGAGTATAGCAATCAGCCCCAGCATTTT. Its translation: CASREYSNQPQHF.